This T cell receptor (beta chain) was observed in a study of blood T cell repertoires in COVID-19. In the study overall: Whether acute or convalescent, the COVID-19 samples came from the United States, Italy and Spain. PBMCs, B-cell-depleted T cells, or T cells provided the cDNA or gDNA that made up the material.

Original processing notes: Amplification with reference gene primers provided the estimates of nucleated cell counts. The table came from immunoSEQ multiplex PCR; TCRdb's copy has only in-frame clones and leaves some out. V and J calls and clone size are as listed in that table; D and trimming were resolved from the DNA. The repertoire holds 200,000 or so clones, with around four fifths as singletons. This clone showed up just a few times. Other DNA sequences within the sample encode an identical CDR3. V lost 1 base, J lost 0 bases, and 4 bases lay in between. The CDR3 is made up of 13 amino acids. Input material: peripheral blood. V usage is TRBV12-3 or TRBV12-4 and J usage is TRBJ2-7; D not certain. The TCR comes from a woman in her twenties or thirties with acute or convalescent COVID-19. In nucleotides, the CDR3 is TGTGCCAGCAGTTTAGATAGCTCCTACGAGCAGTACTTC. Protein sequence: CASSLDSSYEQYF.